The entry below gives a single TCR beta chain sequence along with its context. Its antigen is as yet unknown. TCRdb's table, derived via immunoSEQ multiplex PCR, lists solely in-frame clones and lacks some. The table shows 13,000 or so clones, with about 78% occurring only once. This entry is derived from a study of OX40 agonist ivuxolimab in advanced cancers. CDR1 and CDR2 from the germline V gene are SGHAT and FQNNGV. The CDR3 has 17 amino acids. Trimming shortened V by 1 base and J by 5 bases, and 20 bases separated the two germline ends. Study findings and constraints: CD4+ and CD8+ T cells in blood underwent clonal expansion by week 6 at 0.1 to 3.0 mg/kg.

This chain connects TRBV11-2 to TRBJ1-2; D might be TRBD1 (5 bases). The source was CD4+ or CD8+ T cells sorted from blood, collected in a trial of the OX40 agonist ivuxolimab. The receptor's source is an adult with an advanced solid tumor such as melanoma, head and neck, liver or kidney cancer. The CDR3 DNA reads TGTGCCAGCAGCTTAGCAGGGAACTCTGTCAAAGCGTATGGCTACACCTTC. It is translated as CASSLAGNSVKAYGYTF.